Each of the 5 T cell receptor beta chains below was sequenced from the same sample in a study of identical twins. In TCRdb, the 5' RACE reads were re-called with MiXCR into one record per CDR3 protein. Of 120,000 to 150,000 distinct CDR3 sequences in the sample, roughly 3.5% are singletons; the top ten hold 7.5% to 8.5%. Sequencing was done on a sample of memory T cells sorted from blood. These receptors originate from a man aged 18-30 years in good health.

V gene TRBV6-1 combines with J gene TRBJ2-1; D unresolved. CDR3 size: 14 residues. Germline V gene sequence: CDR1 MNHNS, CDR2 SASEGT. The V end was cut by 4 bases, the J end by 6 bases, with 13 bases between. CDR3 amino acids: CASSGWALGNEQFF. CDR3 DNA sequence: TGTGCCAGCAGTGGTTGGGCCCTTGGCAATGAGCAGTTCTTC.

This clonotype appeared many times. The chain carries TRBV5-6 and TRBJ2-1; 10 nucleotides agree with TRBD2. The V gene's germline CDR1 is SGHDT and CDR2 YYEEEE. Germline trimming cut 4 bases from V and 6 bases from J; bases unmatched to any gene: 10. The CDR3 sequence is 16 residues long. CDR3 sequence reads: CASSPGLAGVGNEQFF. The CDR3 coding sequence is TGTGCCAGCAGCCCAGGCCTAGCGGGAGTGGGCAATGAGCAGTTCTTC.

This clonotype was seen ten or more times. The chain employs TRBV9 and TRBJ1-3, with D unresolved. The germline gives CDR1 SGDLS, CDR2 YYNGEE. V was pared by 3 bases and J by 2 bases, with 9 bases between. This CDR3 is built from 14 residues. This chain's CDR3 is CASSGRVPGNTIYF. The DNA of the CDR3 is TGTGCCAGCAGCGGACGTGTCCCTGGAAACACCATATATTTT.

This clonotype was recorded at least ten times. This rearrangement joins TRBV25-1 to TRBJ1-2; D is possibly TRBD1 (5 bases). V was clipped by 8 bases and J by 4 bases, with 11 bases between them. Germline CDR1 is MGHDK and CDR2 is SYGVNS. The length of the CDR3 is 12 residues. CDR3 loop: CASSGRSYGYTF. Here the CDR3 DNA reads TGTGCCAGCTCGGGACGGAGCTATGGCTACACCTTC.

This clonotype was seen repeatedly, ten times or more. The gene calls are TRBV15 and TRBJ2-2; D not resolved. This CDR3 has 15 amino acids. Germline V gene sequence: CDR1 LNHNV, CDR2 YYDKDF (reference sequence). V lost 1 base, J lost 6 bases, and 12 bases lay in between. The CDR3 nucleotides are TGTGCCACCAGCAGAGTCCGAGGTAACCCCGGGGAGCTGTTTTTT. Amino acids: CATSRVRGNPGELFF.